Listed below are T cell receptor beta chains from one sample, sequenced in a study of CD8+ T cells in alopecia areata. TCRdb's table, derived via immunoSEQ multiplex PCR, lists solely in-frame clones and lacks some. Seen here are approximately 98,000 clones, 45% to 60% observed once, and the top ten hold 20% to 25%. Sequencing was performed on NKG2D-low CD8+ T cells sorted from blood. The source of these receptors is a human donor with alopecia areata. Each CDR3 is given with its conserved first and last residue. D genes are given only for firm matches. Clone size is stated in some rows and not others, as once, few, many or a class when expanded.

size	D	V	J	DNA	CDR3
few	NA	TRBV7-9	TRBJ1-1	TGTGCCAGCAGCTTAGCGGAGAGGGGCCACACTGAAGCTTTCTTT	CASSLAERGHTEAFF
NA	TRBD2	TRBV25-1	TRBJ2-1	TGTGCCTGCAGGGCTAGCGGAACCTACAATGAGCAGTTCTTC	CACRASGTYNEQFF
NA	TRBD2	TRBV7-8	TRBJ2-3	TGTGCCAGCAGCTTAGTTGCTAGCGGCTTTATAGATACGCAGTATTTT	CASSLVASGFIDTQYF
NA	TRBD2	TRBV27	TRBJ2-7	TGTGCCAGCAGTTATAGCGGGAGTTGGGACGAGCAGTACTTC	CASSYSGSWDEQYF
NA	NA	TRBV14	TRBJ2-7	TGTGCCAGCAGCCAAGGGTCCGGGACAAAGTACTTC	CASSQGSGTKYF
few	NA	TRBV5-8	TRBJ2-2	TGTGCCAGCAAAAGGAACACCGGGGAGCTGTTTTTT	CASKRNTGELFF
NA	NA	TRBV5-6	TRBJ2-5	TGTGCCAGCAGCTTGGGACAAGAGACCCAGTACTTC	CASSLGQETQYF
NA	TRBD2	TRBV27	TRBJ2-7	TGTGCCAGCAGGGCCTCTAGCGGCTCTCCTTACGAGCAGTACTTC	CASRASSGSPYEQYF
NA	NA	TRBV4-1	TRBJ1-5	TGCGCCAGCAGCCAACGAGACCTTAGCAATCAGCCCCAGCATTTT	CASSQRDLSNQPQHF
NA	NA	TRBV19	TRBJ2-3	TGTGCCAGTAGTTCGCCTTTCAGGACACCTCAAAGGACAGATACGCAGTATTTT	CASSSPFRTPQRTDTQYF
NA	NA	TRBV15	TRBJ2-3	TGTGCCACCAGCCCAGCTCCGGCGCACACAGATACGCAGTATTTT	CATSPAPAHTDTQYF
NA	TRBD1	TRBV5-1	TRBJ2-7	TGCGCCAGCAGAGATACGGACAGGGGGCTAACTAGCTACGAGCAGTACTTC	CASRDTDRGLTSYEQYF
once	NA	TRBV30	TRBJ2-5	TGTGCCTGGAGTATTCAGCGGCAAGAGACCCAGTACTTC	CAWSIQRQETQYF
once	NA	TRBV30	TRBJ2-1	TGTGCCTGGTTGGGTAATGAGCAGTTCTTC	CAWLGNEQFF
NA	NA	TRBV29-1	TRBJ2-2	TGCAGCGTCAGGACAGAGAACACCGGGGAGCTGTTTTTT	CSVRTENTGELFF
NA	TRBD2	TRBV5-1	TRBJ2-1	TGCGCCAGCAGCTTGTGGGGTAGCGGGAGTAACAATGAGCAGTTCTTC	CASSLWGSGSNNEQFF
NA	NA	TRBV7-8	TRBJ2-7	TGTGCCAGCAGCCCAATGACAGGTAGTATCCACGAGCAGTACTTC	CASSPMTGSIHEQYF
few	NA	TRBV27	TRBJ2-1	TGTGCCAGCAGTTCCAAAAGGAACTACAATGAGCAGTTCTTC	CASSSKRNYNEQFF
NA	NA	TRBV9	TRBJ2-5	TGTGCCAGCAGCCCAGACAGCCCTGGGCAGACCCAGTACTTC	CASSPDSPGQTQYF
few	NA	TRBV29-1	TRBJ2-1	TGCAGCGTTCTCCGGGACAATGAGCAGTTCTTC	CSVLRDNEQFF
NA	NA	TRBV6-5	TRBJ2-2	TGTGCCAGCAGTTACGGGGGCGGGGAGCTGTTTTTT	CASSYGGGELFF
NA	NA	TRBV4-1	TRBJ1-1	TGCGCCAGCAGCCAAGAAGGTGGGGGAGTCGGGACTGAAGCTTTCTTT	CASSQEGGGVGTEAFF
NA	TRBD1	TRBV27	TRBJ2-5	TGTGCCAGCAGCCTGGACAGGAGGCAGACCCAGTACTTC	CASSLDRRQTQYF
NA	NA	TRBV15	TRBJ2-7	TGTGCCACCAGCAGAGTCGGGGAATCCTACGAGCAGTACTTC	CATSRVGESYEQYF
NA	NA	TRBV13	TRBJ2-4	TGTGCCAGCAGCGCCCCCCTTCTCAAAAACATTCAGTACTTC	CASSAPLLKNIQYF
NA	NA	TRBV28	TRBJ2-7	TGTGCCAGCAGTGATTACGAGCAGTACTTC	CASSDYEQYF
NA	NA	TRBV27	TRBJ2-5	TGTGCCAGCAGTTTATCACCTAGATCCCAAGAGACCCAGTACTTC	CASSLSPRSQETQYF
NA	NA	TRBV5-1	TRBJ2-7	TGCGCCAGCAGCTTAGGACGGTCCTACGAGCAGTACTTC	CASSLGRSYEQYF
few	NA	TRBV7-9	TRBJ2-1	TGTGCCAGCAGAGATCTGGATGAGCAGTTCTTC	CASRDLDEQFF
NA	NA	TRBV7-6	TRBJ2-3	TGTGCCAGCAGCTTAATGAGTACTAGCACAGATACGCAGTATTTT	CASSLMSTSTDTQYF
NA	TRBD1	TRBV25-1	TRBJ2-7	TGTGCCAGCAGTGGGGGACAGGGAACCTACGAGCAGTACTTC	CASSGGQGTYEQYF
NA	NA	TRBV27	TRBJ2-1	TGTGCCACAACTAGTCTCTCCTACAATGAGCAGTTCTTC	CATTSLSYNEQFF
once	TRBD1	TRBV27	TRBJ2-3	TGTGCCAGCACCGGGACAGACTCCCTTACGCAGTATTTT	CASTGTDSLTQYF
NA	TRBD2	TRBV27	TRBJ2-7	TGTGCCAGCGCCCCGGCGGGAGCCTACGAGCAGTACTTC	CASAPAGAYEQYF
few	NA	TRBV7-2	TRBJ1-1	TGTGCCAGCAGCCCACATCTAGGGGCGGGGACTGAAGCTTTCTTT	CASSPHLGAGTEAFF
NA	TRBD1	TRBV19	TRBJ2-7	TGTGCCAGTAGTAAAAGACAGGGAACCTACGAGCAGTACTTC	CASSKRQGTYEQYF
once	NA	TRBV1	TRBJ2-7	TGCACCAGCAGCCCCTTGACAGACGAGCAGTACTTC	CTSSPLTDEQYF
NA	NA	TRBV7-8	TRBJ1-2	TGTGCCAGCAGCTTAGTATCCGCTAACTATGGCTACACCTTC	CASSLVSANYGYTF
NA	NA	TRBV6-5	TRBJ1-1	TGTGCCAGCAGTTCCCTGGCACCAAACACTGAAGCTTTCTTT	CASSSLAPNTEAFF
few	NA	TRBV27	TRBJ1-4	TGTGCCACCTCACACGGAACTAATGAAAAACTGTTTTTT	CATSHGTNEKLFF
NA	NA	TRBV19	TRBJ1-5	TGTGCCAGTAGTATTCCACAGGGATGGGGACAGCCCCAGCATTTT	CASSIPQGWGQPQHF
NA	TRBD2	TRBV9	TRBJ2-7	TGTGCCAGCAGCGTAGAATGGTCGGGGGGCTACGAGCAGTACTTC	CASSVEWSGGYEQYF
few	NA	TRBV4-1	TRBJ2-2	TGCGCCAGCAGCCAAGAATCGACAAATGCCGGGGAGCTGTTTTTT	CASSQESTNAGELFF